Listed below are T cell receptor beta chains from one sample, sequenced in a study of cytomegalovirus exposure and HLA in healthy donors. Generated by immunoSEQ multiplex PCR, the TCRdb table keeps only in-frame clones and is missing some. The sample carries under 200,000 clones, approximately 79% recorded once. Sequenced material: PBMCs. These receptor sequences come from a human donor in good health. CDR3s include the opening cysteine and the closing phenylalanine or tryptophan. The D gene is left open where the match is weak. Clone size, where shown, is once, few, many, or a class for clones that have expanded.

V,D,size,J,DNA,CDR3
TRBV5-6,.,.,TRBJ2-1,TGTGCCAGCAGCTTAACGCCGGACACCTTCGGTAATGAGCAGTTCTTC,CASSLTPDTFGNEQFF
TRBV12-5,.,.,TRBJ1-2,TGTGCTAGTGGCCCGGGGGGGGGTTATGGCTACACCTTC,CASGPGGGYGYTF
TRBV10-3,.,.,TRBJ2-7,TGTGCCATCAGTAAAGATACAGGGATCTCCTACGAGCAGTACTTC,CAISKDTGISYEQYF
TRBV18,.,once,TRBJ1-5,TGTGCCAGCTCACCAGGGGGGGATCAGCCCCAGCATTTT,CASSPGGDQPQHF
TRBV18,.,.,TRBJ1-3,TGTGCCAGCTCACCATGGGAGTGGAGGGACTCTGGAAACACCATATATTTT,CASSPWEWRDSGNTIYF
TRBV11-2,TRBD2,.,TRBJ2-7,TGTGCCAGCAGCTTAGTGGGAGGGCCCTACGAGCAGTACTTC,CASSLVGGPYEQYF
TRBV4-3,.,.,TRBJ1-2,TGCGCCAGCAGCCAAGAGGGGGGGGGCTACACCTTC,CASSQEGGGYTF
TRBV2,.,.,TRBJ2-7,TGTGCCAGCAAACAGGACCCATCCTACGAGCAGTACTTC,CASKQDPSYEQYF
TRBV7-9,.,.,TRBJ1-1,TGTGCCAGCAGCTCCCCTTATTTTGGGGGGAGGATCGCTTTCTTT,CASSSPYFGGRIAFF
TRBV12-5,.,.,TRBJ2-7,TGTGCTAGTGGTTTGGTACTTGTCGAGACACTGGGGCCGTACGAGCAGTACTTC,CASGLVLVETLGPYEQYF
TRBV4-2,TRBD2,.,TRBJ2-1,TGTGCCAGCAGCCAAGGTCTAGCGGGGGGGTATCGCCGGACCGATGAGCAGTTCTTC,CASSQGLAGGYRRTDEQFF
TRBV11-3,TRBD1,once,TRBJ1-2,TGTGCCAGCAGCCCTACCGGGACAGCCTTGGGCTATGGCTACACCTTC,CASSPTGTALGYGYTF